The entry below describes one T cell receptor (beta chain). This clone was counted a few times. Its antigen specificity is not known. The input lacks base qualities; no much larger clone sits a single base away. The data belong to a study of beta chain features in type 1 diabetes listed by TCRdb under 2018. For the wider study: No differences in mean age, gender distribution, total cell number or subset yield were found between patients and healthy donors. Across all samples, 90 million to 130 million sorted cells were examined, and cell number per subset correlated strongly with RNA yield. In the study, recently diagnosed type 1 diabetes patients and matched healthy donors were compared on the TCRB repertoires of their sorted circulating CD4+ T cell subsets. Naive and central memory subsets were obtained from all 30 or so donors, but regulatory and stem cell-like memory subsets were isolated from only 8 patients and roughly 8 healthy donors.

Each donor gave one peripheral blood draw, averaging roughly 120 mL, which was collected into heparinised tubes. Naive, central memory, regulatory and stem cell-like memory CD4+ T cells were sorted on a BD FACSAria II using a panel including CD45RO, CCR7, CD25, CD127, CD95 and CD27. All sorted populations exceeded 95% purity. PBMCs were isolated right away by Lymphoprep density gradient centrifugation and were stained directly, without culture. To minimize batch effects, samples were stained and sorted in pairs, one healthy donor with one patient per experiment. The High Capacity cDNA Reverse Transcription Kit was used to reverse transcribe all of the isolated RNA, meaning that expressed TCRB transcripts were what got sequenced. Deep immunoSEQ sequencing was performed on naive, central memory and regulatory T cell samples, with an average of roughly 3.6 million total reads per sample. After sorted cells were lysed in RLT buffer, RNA was extracted with DNase-treated RNeasy Micro or Mini kits, with the choice depending on cell number. Each cell subset was processed separately to prevent cross-contamination, with patient and healthy donor samples processed together. The immunoSEQ multiplex PCR was used to amplify TCRB sequences from cDNA, generating 87-bp fragments that spanned the CDR3 region. Amplicons were sequenced on the Illumina HiSeq platform. The study's own analysis went as follows. PCR bias was corrected computationally using synthetic template baselines, and reads within Hamming distance 2 were collapsed, with unmergeable singletons discarded. By aligning reads against IMGT, V, D and J genes, CDR3 length, and insertions or deletions at six rearrangement sites were assigned. Within each subset, clonotype counts were normalized to the number of sorted cells before true diversity and Gini coefficients were calculated with the tcR R package. The overlap coefficient, calculated on TCRB nucleotide sequences, was used to quantify repertoire sharing. Out-of-frame TCRB sequences from naive cells were analyzed as a proxy for the pre-selection repertoire. TCRdb re-hosts the immuneACCESS table, in-frame sequences only. Its copies lack some clones; in the studies checked, an unresolved V gene accounts for under half of them, and the cause for the rest is not known. The DNA was the basis for D and trimming; V, J and clone size are from that table. Recorded for this sample are hundreds of thousands of clones; 11% to 15% of them occurred a single time. Around 0.035% of the sample comes from the top ten.

General study outcomes and caveats: Naive, central memory and regulatory TCRB repertoires appeared to be more similar among patients than among healthy donors. Shorter templates might be favored by PCR, yet because patient and control samples were amplified and corrected together, any such skew would affect both groups equally. A moderate but significant shortening of TCRB CDR3 length was observed in type 1 diabetes patients in all four CD4+ subsets. Patients with type 1 diabetes made fewer insertions and deleted more nucleotides at VDJ recombination sites, implying thymic rearrangement abnormalities. Only small numbers of individuals were included in the HLA sub-analyses, which left unresolved whether HLA type had any influence on TCRB rearrangement. Sequencing cDNA rather than genomic DNA could over-represent highly expressing activated cells, although activation and CD3 levels did not differ between groups.

The germline V gene (reference sequence) gives CDR1 as SEHNR and CDR2 as FQNEAQ. V loses 4 bases of germline sequence and J loses 2 bases, and the interval between the two ends is 10 bases. The CDR3 numbers 14 residues from cysteine through phenylalanine. Only the CDR3 part of the read is kept: 42 bases, read in frame from the first base. This receptor chain uses TRBV7-9 and TRBJ2-3; no confident D gene assignment can be made. Sequences were obtained from naive CD4+ T cells from blood. Per the publication, the cell subset or site label means: true naive CD4+ T cells. This receptor was obtained from a man aged 25 to 40 in good health. The DNA reads TGTGCCAGCAGCTCTCAGGAGTTCACAGATACGCAGTATTTT. This translates into CASSSQEFTDTQYF.